A selection of T cell receptor beta chains follows, all from one sample in a study of T cell repertoires in cytomegalovirus infection. Using its own MiXCR run on the reads, TCRdb lists one record per CDR3 protein. The table lists around 340,000 distinct CDR3 sequences, about 28% of them singletons, with 20% in the top ten. No antigen is known for these receptors. Sequenced material: cultured PBMCs, taken from culture after CMV antigen stimulation. The receptors here all came from a human donor in good health (CMV status not recorded). Some clones in this sample may be carry-over from other donors' samples. The CDR3 runs from the conserved cysteine through the conserved F or W. The order of the fields is D gene, V gene, J gene, clone size, CDR3 DNA, CDR3 protein. The D gene is left open where the match is weak. Expanded clones get a size class; other rows say once, few or many, or leave the size out.

>TRBD1|TRBV2|TRBJ2-7|-
TGTGCCAGCAGAAACGGCGGGACAGGGGTTGGCGAGCAGTACTTC
CASRNGGTGVGEQYF
>TRBD1|TRBV12-3/TRBV12-4|TRBJ1-5|few
TGTGCCAGCAGTTTCGGGACAGGGACAATGAGCAATCAGCCCCAGCATTTT
CASSFGTGTMSNQPQHF
>-|TRBV6-1|TRBJ2-3|-
TGTGCCAGCACCTGGGCAGGGACCACAGATACGCAGTATTTT
CASTWAGTTDTQYF
>-|TRBV7-2|TRBJ2-7|-
TGTGCCAGCAGCTCACACATACTAGGCTACGAGCAGTACTTC
CASSSHILGYEQYF
>TRBD2|TRBV6-2/TRBV6-3|TRBJ2-7|-
TGTGCCACCAGTTATGCAACTAGCGGGAGTAGGTACGAGCAGTACTTC
CATSYATSGSRYEQYF
>-|TRBV28|TRBJ2-1|-
TGTGCCAGCACCCCCTCGGGGGCCTACAATGAGCAGTTCTTC
CASTPSGAYNEQFF
>-|TRBV12-3/TRBV12-4|TRBJ1-1|few
TGTGCCAGCAGTTCCCGCGACAGCGTTCCAGAAGAAGCTTTCTTT
CASSSRDSVPEEAFF
>TRBD1|TRBV28|TRBJ2-2|-
TGTGCCAGCAGTTCACAGGGGGACACCGGGGAGCTGTTTTTT
CASSSQGDTGELFF
>TRBD1|TRBV19|TRBJ2-1|-
TGTGCCAGTAGCGGACAGGACTCCTCCTACAATGAGCAGTTCTTC
CASSGQDSSYNEQFF
>-|TRBV12-3/TRBV12-4|TRBJ2-7|-
TGTGCCAGCAGCGGGCGGGGAGTGAGCTCCTACGAGCAGTACTTC
CASSGRGVSSYEQYF
>-|TRBV27|TRBJ1-2|-
TGTGCCAGCACCCTTAACTATGGCTACACCTTC
CASTLNYGYTF
>-|TRBV20-1|TRBJ1-1|-
TGCAGTGCTACCCTATCGACAGCGGGCACTGAAGCTTTCTTT
CSATLSTAGTEAFF
>TRBD1|TRBV4-2|TRBJ1-2|few
TGTGCCAGCAGCCAAGATCTAGGGACAGGCTATGGCTACACCTTC
CASSQDLGTGYGYTF
>TRBD1|TRBV27|TRBJ1-4|-
TGTGCCAGCAGTTTGGAGGGGGCAGGAACTAATGAAAAACTGTTTTTT
CASSLEGAGTNEKLFF
>-|TRBV20-1|TRBJ2-7|-
TGCAGTGCTAGAGAGCCATGGACTATCCGTCTCCCCTCCTACGAGCAGTACTTC
CSAREPWTIRLPSYEQYF
>-|TRBV5-4|TRBJ1-1|-
TGTGCCACCAGGGAATCGGGCAGTGTGAACACTGAAGCTTTCTTT
CATRESGSVNTEAFF
>-|TRBV4-1|TRBJ2-5|-
TGCGCCAGCAGCGAAGCCAGTCAAGAGACCCAGTACTTC
CASSEASQETQYF
>-|TRBV20-1|TRBJ2-7|-
TGCAGTGCTAGAGGAGAATATGGTCTCTCCGAGCAGTACTTC
CSARGEYGLSEQYF
>-|TRBV7-2|TRBJ2-7|many
TGTGCCAGCAGCTTCACTTCAGTGGCGGCCCGTTCCTCCTCTTCCTACGAGCAGTACTTC
CASSFTSVAARSSSSYEQYF
>-|TRBV27|TRBJ1-5|-
TGTGCCAGCAGTTCCGCCGGGGCCATCCAGCCCCAGCATTTT
CASSSAGAIQPQHF
>-|TRBV27|TRBJ1-1|-
TGTGCCAGCAGTTTCAGGGGTACGGGGAACACTGAAGCTTTCTTT
CASSFRGTGNTEAFF
>-|TRBV5-1|TRBJ2-1|once
TGCGCCAGCAGCCCCCTAGCATCCGATGAGCAGTTCTTC
CASSPLASDEQFF
>-|TRBV12-3/TRBV12-4|TRBJ1-1|once
TGTGCCAGCAGTTCAGACTCAGAGGGCCCTGAAGCTTTCTTT
CASSSDSEGPEAFF
>TRBD1|TRBV7-2|TRBJ2-1|-
TGTGCCAGCAGCTTGGGGACAGGGGGCTATGCTGAGCAGTTCTTC
CASSLGTGGYAEQFF
>-|TRBV7-2|TRBJ2-3|few
TGTGCCAGCAGCTCTGCTACAACCGGCACAGATACGCAGTATTTT
CASSSATTGTDTQYF
>-|TRBV28|TRBJ1-1|few
TGTGCCAGCAGTTTATTCCGGGCTCGAGCGGAAGCTTTCTTT
CASSLFRARAEAFF
>-|TRBV7-2|TRBJ1-4|many
TGTGCCAGCAGCTTAGCAATCTATGAGTTGGGTGAAAAACTGTTTTTT
CASSLAIYELGEKLFF
>-|TRBV5-5|TRBJ2-3|-
TGTGCCAGCAGCCCCCCGACCCGCCCGGCGCAGTATTTT
CASSPPTRPAQYF
>-|TRBV7-8|TRBJ2-1|many
TGTGCCAGCAGCTCACATCTAAAAGAGCAGTTCTTC
CASSSHLKEQFF
>-|TRBV7-3|TRBJ2-1|-
TGTGCCAGCAGCTTTCCGAATAGTGAGCAGTTCTTC
CASSFPNSEQFF
>-|TRBV5-1|TRBJ2-1|-
TGCGCCAGCGGGCCCCGTGGGGGAGTTAGTTCGAGCTCCTACAATGAGCAGTTCTTC
CASGPRGGVSSSSYNEQFF
>TRBD1|TRBV7-3|TRBJ2-4|few
TGTGCCAGCAGCAATGGGGGGTCAGGGGGCAACATTCAGTACTTC
CASSNGGSGGNIQYF
>-|TRBV9|TRBJ1-1|few
TGTGCCAGCAGCGTAGTTGGCCAGCCTTTTTCTGAAGCTTTCTTT
CASSVVGQPFSEAFF
>-|TRBV6-2/TRBV6-3|TRBJ1-1|-
TGTGCCAGCAGTCCTTCTTGGGGTATCGTCACTGAAGCTTTCTTT
CASSPSWGIVTEAFF
>-|TRBV7-2|TRBJ1-1|few
TGTGCCAGCAGTCCAACCCGGGGGAACACTGAAGCTTTCTTT
CASSPTRGNTEAFF
>-|TRBV28|TRBJ2-7|few
TGTGCCAGCAGTTTATTTGGCGGGTACTCCTACGAGCAGTACTTC
CASSLFGGYSYEQYF
>-|TRBV7-3|TRBJ2-3|-
TGTGCCAGCAGGCTCCCCTGGAGAGTGGAGATTAGCACAGATACGCAGTATTTT
CASRLPWRVEISTDTQYF
>-|TRBV18|TRBJ2-5|few
TGTGCCAGCTCACCCTACCGTCTTATCGAGACCCAGTACTTC
CASSPYRLIETQYF
>-|TRBV12-3/TRBV12-4|TRBJ2-7|many
TGTGCCAGCAGCCAGAGGTTCGACAGACCAGACTCCTACGAGCAGTACTTC
CASSQRFDRPDSYEQYF
>TRBD2|TRBV24-1|TRBJ2-1|-
TGTGCCACCAGTGATTTGGCGGGAGGGAGAGATGAGCAGTTCTTC
CATSDLAGGRDEQFF
>TRBD2|TRBV28|TRBJ2-7|few
TGTGCCAGCAGTTACGGGACTAGCGGGGAGTCTGGCTGGTCCTACGAGCAGTACTTC
CASSYGTSGESGWSYEQYF
>TRBD2|TRBV20-1|TRBJ2-7|-
TGCAGTGCTAGGGGGACTAGTCGAACCTACGAGCAGTACTTC
CSARGTSRTYEQYF
>-|TRBV25-1|TRBJ2-7|few
TGTGCCAGCAGTGAGGTGGGTCGGGCATCCTACGAGCAGTACTTC
CASSEVGRASYEQYF
>TRBD1|TRBV20-1|TRBJ2-3|few
TGCAGTGCTAATGACAGGGGACACACAGATACGCAGTATTTT
CSANDRGHTDTQYF
>TRBD1|TRBV7-8|TRBJ1-1|-
TGTGCCAGCAGCTTAACTAGACAGGGGGCTCGCACTGAAGCTTTCTTT
CASSLTRQGARTEAFF
>-|TRBV9|TRBJ1-1|-
TGTGCCAGCAGCGTAGAGAACAGAATGAACACTGAAGCTTTCTTT
CASSVENRMNTEAFF
>-|TRBV7-8|TRBJ1-2|-
TGTGCCAGCAGCTCCGGGGATCACTATGGCTACACCTTC
CASSSGDHYGYTF
>-|TRBV27|TRBJ1-5|once
TGTGCCAGCAGTTACCCGGGGAATCAGCCCCAGCATTTT
CASSYPGNQPQHF
>-|TRBV25-1|TRBJ2-6|many
TGTGCCAGCAGCGACGGGACCTTGAGGGCCAACGTCCTGACTTTC
CASSDGTLRANVLTF
>-|TRBV14|TRBJ1-1|few
TGTGCCAGCAGCCAATCCCGACACGCTGAAGCTTTCTTT
CASSQSRHAEAFF
>-|TRBV6-5|TRBJ2-7|few
TGTGCCAGCAGTTTCTCGATCGAGGGGAGCTCCTACGAGCAGTACTTC
CASSFSIEGSSYEQYF
>TRBD2|TRBV9|TRBJ2-2|many
TGTGCCAGCAGCGCCGTTTGGACTAGCGGGAGGGCTAACACCGGGGAGCTGTTTTTT
CASSAVWTSGRANTGELFF
>TRBD2|TRBV7-8|TRBJ2-7|-
TGTGCCAGCAGCTTAGCGCTGGCGGGAGCCTACGAGCAGTACTTC
CASSLALAGAYEQYF